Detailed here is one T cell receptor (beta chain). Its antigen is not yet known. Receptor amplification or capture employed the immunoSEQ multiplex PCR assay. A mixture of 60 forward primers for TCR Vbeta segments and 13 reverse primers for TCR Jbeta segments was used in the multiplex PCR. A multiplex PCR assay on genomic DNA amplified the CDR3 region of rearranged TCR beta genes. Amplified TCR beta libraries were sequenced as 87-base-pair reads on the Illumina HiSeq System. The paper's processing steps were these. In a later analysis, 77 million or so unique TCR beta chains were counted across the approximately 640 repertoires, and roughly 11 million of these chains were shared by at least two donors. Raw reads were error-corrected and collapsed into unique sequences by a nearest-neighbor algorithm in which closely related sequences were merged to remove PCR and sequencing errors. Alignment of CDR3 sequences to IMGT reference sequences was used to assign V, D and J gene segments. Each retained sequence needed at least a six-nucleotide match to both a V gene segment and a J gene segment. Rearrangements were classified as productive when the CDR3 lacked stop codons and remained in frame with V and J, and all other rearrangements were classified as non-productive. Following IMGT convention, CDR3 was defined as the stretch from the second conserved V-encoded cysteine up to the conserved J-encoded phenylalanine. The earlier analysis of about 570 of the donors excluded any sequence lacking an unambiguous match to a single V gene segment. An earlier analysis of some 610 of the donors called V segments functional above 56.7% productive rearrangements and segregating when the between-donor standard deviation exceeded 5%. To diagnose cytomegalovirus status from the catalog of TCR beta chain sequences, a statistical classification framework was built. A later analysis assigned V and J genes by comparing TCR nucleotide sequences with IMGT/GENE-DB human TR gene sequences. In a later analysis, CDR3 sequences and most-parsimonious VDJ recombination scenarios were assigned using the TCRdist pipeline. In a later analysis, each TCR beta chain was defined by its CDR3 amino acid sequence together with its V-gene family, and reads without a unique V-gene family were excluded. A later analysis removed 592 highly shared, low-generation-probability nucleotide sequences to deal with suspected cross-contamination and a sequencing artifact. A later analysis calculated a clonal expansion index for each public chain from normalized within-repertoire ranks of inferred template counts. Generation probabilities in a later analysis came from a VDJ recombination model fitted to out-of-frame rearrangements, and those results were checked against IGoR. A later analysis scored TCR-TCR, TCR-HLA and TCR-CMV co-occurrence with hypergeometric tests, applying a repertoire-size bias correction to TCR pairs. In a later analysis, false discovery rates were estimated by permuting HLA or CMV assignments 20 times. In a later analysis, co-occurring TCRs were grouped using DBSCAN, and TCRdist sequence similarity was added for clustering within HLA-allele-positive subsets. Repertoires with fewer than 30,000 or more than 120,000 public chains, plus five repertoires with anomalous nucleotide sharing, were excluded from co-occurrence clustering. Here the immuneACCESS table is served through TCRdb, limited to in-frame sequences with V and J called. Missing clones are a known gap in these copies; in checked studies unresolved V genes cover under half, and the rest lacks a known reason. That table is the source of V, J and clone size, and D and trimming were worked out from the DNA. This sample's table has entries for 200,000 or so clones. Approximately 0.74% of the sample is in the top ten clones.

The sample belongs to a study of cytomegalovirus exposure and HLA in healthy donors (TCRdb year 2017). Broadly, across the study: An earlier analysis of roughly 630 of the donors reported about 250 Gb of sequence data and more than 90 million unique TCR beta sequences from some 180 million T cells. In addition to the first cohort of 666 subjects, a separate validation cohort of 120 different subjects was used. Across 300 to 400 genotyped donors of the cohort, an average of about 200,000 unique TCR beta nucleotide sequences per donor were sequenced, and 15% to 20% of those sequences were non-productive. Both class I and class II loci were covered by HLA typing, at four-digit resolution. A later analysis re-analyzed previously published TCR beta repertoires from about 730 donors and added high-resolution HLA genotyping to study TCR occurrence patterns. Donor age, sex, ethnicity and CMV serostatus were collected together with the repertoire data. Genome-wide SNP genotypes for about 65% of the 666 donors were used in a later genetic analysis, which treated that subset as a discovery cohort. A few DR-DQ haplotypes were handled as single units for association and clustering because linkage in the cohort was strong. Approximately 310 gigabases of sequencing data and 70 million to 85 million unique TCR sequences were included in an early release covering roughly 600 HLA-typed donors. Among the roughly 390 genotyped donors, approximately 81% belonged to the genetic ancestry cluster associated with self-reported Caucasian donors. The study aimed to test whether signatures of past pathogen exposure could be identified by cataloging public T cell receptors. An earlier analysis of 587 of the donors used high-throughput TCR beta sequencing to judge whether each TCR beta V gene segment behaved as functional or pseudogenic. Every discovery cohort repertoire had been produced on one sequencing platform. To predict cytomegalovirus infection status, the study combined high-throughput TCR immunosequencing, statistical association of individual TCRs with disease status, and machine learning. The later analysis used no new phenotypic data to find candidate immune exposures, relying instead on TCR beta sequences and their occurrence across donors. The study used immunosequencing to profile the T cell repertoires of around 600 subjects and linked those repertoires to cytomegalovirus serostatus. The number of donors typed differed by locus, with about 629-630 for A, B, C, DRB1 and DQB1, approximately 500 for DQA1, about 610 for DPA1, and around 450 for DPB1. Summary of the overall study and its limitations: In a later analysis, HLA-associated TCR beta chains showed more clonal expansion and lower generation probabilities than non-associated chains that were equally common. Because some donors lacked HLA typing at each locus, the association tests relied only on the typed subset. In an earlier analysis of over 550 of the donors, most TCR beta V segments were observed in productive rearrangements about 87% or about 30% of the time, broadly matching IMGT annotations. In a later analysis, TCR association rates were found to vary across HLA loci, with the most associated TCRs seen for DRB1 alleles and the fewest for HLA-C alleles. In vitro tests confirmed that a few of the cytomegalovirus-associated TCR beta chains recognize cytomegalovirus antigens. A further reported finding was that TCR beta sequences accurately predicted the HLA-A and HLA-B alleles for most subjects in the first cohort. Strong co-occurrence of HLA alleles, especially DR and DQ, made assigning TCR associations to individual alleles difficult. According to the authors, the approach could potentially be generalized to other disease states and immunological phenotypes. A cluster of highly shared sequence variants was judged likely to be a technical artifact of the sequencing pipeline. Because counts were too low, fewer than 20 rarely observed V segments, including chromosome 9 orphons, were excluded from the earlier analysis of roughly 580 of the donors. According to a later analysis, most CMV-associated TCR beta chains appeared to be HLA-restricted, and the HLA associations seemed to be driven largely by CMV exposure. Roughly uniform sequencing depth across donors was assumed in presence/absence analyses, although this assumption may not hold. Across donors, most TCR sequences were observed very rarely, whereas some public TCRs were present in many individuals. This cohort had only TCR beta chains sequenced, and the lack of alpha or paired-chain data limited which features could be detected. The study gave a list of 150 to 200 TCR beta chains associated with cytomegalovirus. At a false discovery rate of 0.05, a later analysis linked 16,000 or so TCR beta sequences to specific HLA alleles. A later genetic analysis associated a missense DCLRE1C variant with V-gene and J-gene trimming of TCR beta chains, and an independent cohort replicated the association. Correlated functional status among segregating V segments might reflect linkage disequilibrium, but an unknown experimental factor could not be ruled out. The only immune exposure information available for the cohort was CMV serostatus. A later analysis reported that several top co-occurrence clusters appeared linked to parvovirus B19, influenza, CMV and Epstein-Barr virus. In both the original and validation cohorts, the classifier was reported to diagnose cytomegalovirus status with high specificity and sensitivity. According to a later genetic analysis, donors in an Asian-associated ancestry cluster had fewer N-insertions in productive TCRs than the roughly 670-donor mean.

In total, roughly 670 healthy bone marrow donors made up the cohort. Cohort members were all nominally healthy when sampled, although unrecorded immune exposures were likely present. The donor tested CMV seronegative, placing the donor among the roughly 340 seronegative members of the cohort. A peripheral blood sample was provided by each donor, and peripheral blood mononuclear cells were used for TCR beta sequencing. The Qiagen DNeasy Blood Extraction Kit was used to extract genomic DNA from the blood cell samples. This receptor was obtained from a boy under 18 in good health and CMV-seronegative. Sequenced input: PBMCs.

In nucleotide form, the sequence is TGCGCCAGCAGCCAAGAGGACAGGGGGACAGATACGCAGTATTTT. This gives the protein CASSQEDRGTDTQYF. The rearrangement joined TRBV4-1 to TRBJ2-3; 10 of the junction bases match TRBD1. Trimming leaves V shorter by 0 bases and J shorter by 3 bases, with the junction holding 0 bases beyond the gene matches. The germline V gene encodes CDR1 MGHRA and CDR2 YSYEKL. Measured from the cysteine to the phenylalanine, the CDR3 is 15 residues long. Only the CDR3 part of the read is kept: 45 bases, read in frame from the first base.